These 18 T cell receptor beta chains originate from one sample sequenced in a study of T cells in Graves' hyperthyroidism and ophthalmopathy. Regions amplified from RNA transcripts were the TCR beta CDR3 regions. A set of HTBI primers served as the primers for a first-round RT-PCR of the TCR CDR3. One entry per CDR3 protein, called by TCRdb with MiXCR from the multiplex PCR reads. The sample includes roughly 700,000 distinct CDR3 sequences, 14% of them seen just once. Material: blood. The receptors come from a woman younger than 35 with Graves' hyperthyroidism.

This clonotype occurred a few times. The chain links TRBV18 to TRBJ2-7; the match to TRBD1 covers 10 bases. Trimming cost V 3 bases and J 5 bases; bases outside gene matches: 7. The germline V gene has CDR1 KGHSH and CDR2 LQKENI. The CDR3 has 15 residues. Written as DNA, the CDR3 is TGTGCCAGCTCACCGAGACAGGGGGCGGTCAACGAGCAGTACTTC. Its protein is CASSPRQGAVNEQYF.

This clonotype was seen more than once but under ten times. The V call is TRBV14, the J call TRBJ2-1; 15 bases align to TRBD2. J was trimmed by 8 bases and V by 4 bases; bases with no gene match: 9. Germline assignment: CDR1 SGHDN and CDR2 FVKESK. The CDR3 has 17 residues. This chain's CDR3 is CASSRTSGRVRGDEQFF. CDR3 nucleotide sequence: TGTGCCAGCAGCCGGACTAGCGGGAGGGTCCGAGGCGATGAGCAGTTCTTC. Supplemented by reference TRBV14 and TRBJ2-1, the full variable domain reads EAGVTQFPSHSVIEKGQTVTLRCDPISGHDNLYWYRRVMGKEIKFLLHFVKESKQDESGMPNNRFLAERTGGTYSTLKVQPAELEDSGVYFCASSRTSGRVRGDEQFFGPGTRLTVL.

This clonotype has more than one count but fewer than ten. The chain joins TRBV7-9 to TRBJ1-4; D call uncertain. V was clipped by 4 bases and J by 8 bases, with 8 bases between them. The CDR3 runs 12 residues. Germline V gene lookup returns CDR1 SEHNR and CDR2 FQNEAQ (reference sequence). The CDR3 loop reads CASSSAGEKLFF. CDR3 DNA: TGTGCCAGCAGCTCGGCCGGGGAAAAACTGTTTTTT.

This clonotype was counted ten times or more. The rearrangement joins TRBV28 to TRBJ2-7; weak D call: TRBD1 (6 bases). The CDR3 sequence is 15 residues long. The V and J ends lost 5 bases and 3 bases respectively, with 17 bases between them. CDR1 and CDR2 (germline): MDHEN, SYDVKM. The CDR3 region is CASSISRGLYYEQYF. CDR3 DNA: TGTGCCAGCAGTATTTCCAGGGGCCTCTACTACGAGCAGTACTTC.

This clonotype was detected ten times or more. The rearrangement links TRBV27 to TRBJ2-1; D remains unclear. Germline V gives CDR1 MNHEY, CDR2 SMNVEV (reference sequence). Trimming pared 4 bases from V and 0 bases from J, leaving 4 bases between. This CDR3 is 13 amino acids long. CDR3 protein: CASSSYSYNEQFF. The CDR3 DNA sequence: TGTGCCAGCAGTTCCTACTCCTACAATGAGCAGTTCTTC.

This clonotype appeared many times. The rearrangement joins TRBV12-3 or TRBV12-4 to TRBJ2-2, with 9 bases fitting TRBD1. V shed 5 bases, J shed 5 bases, and the junction held 9 bases outside the gene matches. The length of the CDR3 is 16 residues. The CDR3 DNA follows: TGTGCCAGCAGTCCAACACCCGGGACAGGGACCGGGGAGCTGTTTTTT. Encoded protein: CASSPTPGTGTGELFF.

Worth noting for this clonotype: One base away lies a much larger clone, so this may be a sequencing read error. The rearrangement uses TRBV11-1 and TRBJ2-5; D may correspond to TRBD1 or TRBD2 (5 bases each). Germline V CDR1 and CDR2: SGHAT, FQDESV (reference sequence). The CDR3 covers 14 residues. The chain's CDR3 is CASSSGRIQGTQYF. The CDR3 DNA follows: TGTGCCAGCAGCTCGGGACGGATACAAGGGACCCAGTACTTC.

The chain uses TRBV28 and TRBJ2-1; D tentatively reads TRBD1 or TRBD2 (7 bases each). The V and J ends lost 6 bases and 11 bases respectively, with 38 bases between them. Per the germline V gene, CDR1 is MDHEN and CDR2 is SYDVKM. The CDR3 has 20 amino acids. CDR3 in DNA: TGTGCCAGCAGCTCCCCCGCCACTTACACTCAGGGGGGGCAATCGGGTCAGCAGTTCTTC. Protein product: CASSSPATYTQGGQSGQQFF.

DNA of the CDR3: TGTGCCAGCGGGGTATGGGAGAGCGGGGAGCTGTTTTTT. It yields the protein CASGVWESGELFF. V is TRBV2 and J is TRBJ2-2, with D perhaps TRBD2 (5 bases). Trimming pared 8 bases from V and 7 bases from J, leaving 14 bases between. The CDR3 runs 13 residues. The germline V gene encodes CDR1 SNHLY and CDR2 FYNNEI.

This clonotype was seen a handful of times. The chain joins TRBV7-9 to TRBJ2-2; D call uncertain. The V gene's germline CDR1 is SEHNR and CDR2 FQNEAQ (reference sequence). The CDR3 runs 15 residues. Trimming took off 2 bases at V and 0 bases at J, with 7 bases between the two ends. Here the CDR3 reads CASSLRQSNTGELFF. DNA for the CDR3: TGTGCCAGCAGCTTACGCCAGTCGAACACCGGGGAGCTGTTTTTT.

This clonotype appeared many times. V is TRBV11-2 and J is TRBJ2-7; D is unclear. The ends were cut back, 2 bases at V and 0 bases at J, with 11 bases in the middle. The CDR3 loop spans 15 amino acids. Germline values: CDR1 SGHAT, CDR2 FQNNGV. The CDR3 reads CASSLIPQFSYEQYF. In DNA, the CDR3 is TGTGCCAGCAGCTTAATTCCACAGTTCTCCTACGAGCAGTACTTC.

V gene TRBV2 combines with J gene TRBJ2-1; D may be TRBD1 (6 bases). Trimming took 3 bases from V and 4 from J, leaving 16 bases between them. The CDR3 has 16 amino acids. The germline V gene encodes CDR1 SNHLY and CDR2 FYNNEI. CDR3 residues: CASSDPRDTIYNEQFF. CDR3 nucleotides: TGTGCCAGCAGTGATCCCCGGGACACCATATACAATGAGCAGTTCTTC.

This clonotype was seen at least ten times. The chain is built from TRBV11-2 and TRBJ1-5, with TRBD1 matching over 12 bases. The J segment lost 7 bases and the V segment lost 1 base, leaving 5 bases of the junction unmatched. Germline values: CDR1 SGHAT, CDR2 FQNNGV. The CDR3 contains 16 residues. The CDR3 region has the DNA TGTGCCAGCAGCTTAGGTGGGACAGGGGGCTGGCAGCCCCAGCATTTT. Translating gives CASSLGGTGGWQPQHF.

The rearrangement uses TRBV7-9 and TRBJ2-5; 7 bases map to TRBD2. The CDR3 sequence is 15 residues long. Looked up from germline, CDR1 is SEHNR and CDR2 is FQNEAQ (reference sequence). Trimming removed 5 bases from V and 5 bases from J; junction bases left unmatched: 11. The CDR3 nucleotides are TGTGCCAGCAGCCAACGTGGGGGGGAGAGGGAGACCCAGTACTTC. It translates to CASSQRGGERETQYF. The full variable domain, rest sourced from reference TRBV7-9 and TRBJ2-5, is DTGVSQNPRHKITKRGQNVTFRCDPISEHNRLYWYRQTLGQGPEFLTYFQNEAQLEKSRLLSDRFSAERPKGSFSTLEIQRTEQGDSAMYLCASSQRGGERETQYFGPGTRLLVL.

This clonotype showed up many times. J is TRBJ2-1 and V is TRBV7-3; D is perhaps TRBD2 (5 bases). CDR1 and CDR2 (germline): SGHTA, FQGTGA. Trimming shortened V by 5 bases and J by 8 bases, and 22 bases separated the two germline ends. The CDR3 loop spans 16 amino acids. This chain's CDR3 is CASSQYRLAVGDEQFF. The CDR3 coding sequence is TGTGCCAGCAGCCAATACCGCCTAGCAGTCGGCGATGAGCAGTTCTTC.

This chain connects TRBV4-3 to TRBJ2-1, with D tentatively TRBD2 (6 bases). V gave up 4 bases and J gave up 5 bases, with 21 bases separating them. This CDR3 has 17 residues. The V gene's germline CDR1 is LGHNA and CDR2 YSLEER. CDR3 bases: TGCGCCAGCAGCCTCGACTCGCGGGAAGTACGGAACAATGAGCAGTTCTTC. It is translated as CASSLDSREVRNNEQFF.

This clonotype was seen only a few times. The chain carries TRBV20-1 and TRBJ2-7, with a weak D call TRBD1 (6 bases). CDR1 and CDR2 (germline): DFQATT, SNEGSKA (reference sequence). The CDR3 is 15 residues long. The V end was cut by 0 bases, the J end by 2 bases, with 14 bases between. Written as DNA, the CDR3 is TGCAGTGCTAGAGATGGTACAGGGAACCCCTACGAGCAGTACTTC. This gives the protein CSARDGTGNPYEQYF.

This clonotype was seen ten or more times. This CDR3 reads CAYGPMNTEAFF. CDR3 DNA sequence: TGTGCCTATGGGCCGATGAACACTGAAGCTTTCTTT. The chain has TRBV30 and TRBJ1-1; D is unresolved. The CDR3 is 12 amino acids. The germline gives CDR1 GTSNPN, CDR2 SVGIG (reference sequence). V shed 7 bases and J shed 0 bases, with 9 bases lying between them.